Here is one TCR beta chain with its context. V was clipped by 0 bases and J by 8 bases, with 10 bases between them. This CDR3 contains 13 residues. In germline, CDR1 is PRHDT, CDR2 FYEKMQ (reference sequence). Profiled with immunoSEQ multiplex PCR; TCRdb holds only in-frame clones, not every one. The repertoire holds about 120,000 clones, with 70% to 90% as singletons. These data come from a study of blood T cell repertoires in COVID-19. The wider study: Italy, Spain and the United States were the sources of the convalescent and acute COVID-19 samples. Sample material is recorded as cDNA or gDNA derived from T cells, B-cell-depleted T cells, or PBMCs.

Sequenced input: peripheral blood. The V gene is TRBV13, the J gene TRBJ1-2, with D unclear. This TCR was sampled from a man aged 25 to 45 with acute or convalescent COVID-19. This chain's CDR3 is CASSLGGGNGYTF. The CDR3 nucleotides read TGTGCCAGCAGCTTAGGAGGAGGGAACGGCTACACCTTC.